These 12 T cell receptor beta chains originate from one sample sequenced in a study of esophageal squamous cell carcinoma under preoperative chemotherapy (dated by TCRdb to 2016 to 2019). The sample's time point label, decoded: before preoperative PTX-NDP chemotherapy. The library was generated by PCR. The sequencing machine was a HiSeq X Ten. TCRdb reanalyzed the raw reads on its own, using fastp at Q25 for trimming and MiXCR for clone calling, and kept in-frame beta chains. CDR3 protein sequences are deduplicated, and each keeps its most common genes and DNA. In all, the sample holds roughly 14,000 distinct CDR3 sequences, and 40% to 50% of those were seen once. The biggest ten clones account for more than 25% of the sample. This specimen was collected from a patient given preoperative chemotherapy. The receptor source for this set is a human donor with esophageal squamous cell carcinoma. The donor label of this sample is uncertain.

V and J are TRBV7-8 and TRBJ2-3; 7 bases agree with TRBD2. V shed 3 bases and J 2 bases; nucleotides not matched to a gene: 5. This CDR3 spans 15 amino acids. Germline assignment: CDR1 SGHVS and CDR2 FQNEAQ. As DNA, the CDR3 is TGTGCCAGCAGCTTTTTTCGGGGGGACACAGATACGCAGTATTTT. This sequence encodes CASSFFRGDTDTQYF.

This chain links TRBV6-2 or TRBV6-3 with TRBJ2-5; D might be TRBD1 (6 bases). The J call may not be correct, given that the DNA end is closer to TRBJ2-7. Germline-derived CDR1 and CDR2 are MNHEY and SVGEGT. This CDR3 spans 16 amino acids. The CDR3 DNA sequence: TGTGCCAGCAGTCCCAGCACAGGGTTCAATTTCTACGAGCAGTACTTC. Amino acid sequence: CASSPSTGFNFYEQYF.

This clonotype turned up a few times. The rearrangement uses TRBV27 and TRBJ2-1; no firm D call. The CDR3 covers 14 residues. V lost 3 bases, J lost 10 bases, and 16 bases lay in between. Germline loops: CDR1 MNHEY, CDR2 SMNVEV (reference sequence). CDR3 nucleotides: TGTGCCAGCAGTTTTTTGAGGTCCTCCTACGAGCAGTTCTTC. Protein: CASSFLRSSYEQFF.

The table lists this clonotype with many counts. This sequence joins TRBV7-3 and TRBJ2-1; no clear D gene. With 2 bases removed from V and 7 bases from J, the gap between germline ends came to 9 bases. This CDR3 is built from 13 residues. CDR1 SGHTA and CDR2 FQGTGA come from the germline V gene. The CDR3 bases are TGTGCCAGCAGCTTATCTGCGGAAAATGAGCAGTTCTTC. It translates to CASSLSAENEQFF. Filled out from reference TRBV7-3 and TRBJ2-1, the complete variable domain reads GAGVSQTPSNKVTEKGKYVELRCDPISGHTALYWYRQSLGQGPEFLIYFQGTGAADDSGLPNDRFFAVRPEGSVSTLKIQRTERGDSAVYLCASSLSAENEQFFGPGTRLTVL.

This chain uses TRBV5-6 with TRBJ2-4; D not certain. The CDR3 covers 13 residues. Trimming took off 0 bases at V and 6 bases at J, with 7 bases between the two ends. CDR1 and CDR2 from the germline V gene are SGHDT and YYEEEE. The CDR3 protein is CASSLAAANIQYF. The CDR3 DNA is TGTGCCAGCAGCTTGGCAGCAGCAAACATTCAGTACTTC. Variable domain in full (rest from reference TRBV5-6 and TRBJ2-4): DAGVTQSPTHLIKTRGQQVTLRCSPKSGHDTVSWYQQALGQGPQFIFQYYEEEERQRGNFPDRFSGHQFPNYSSELNVNALLLGDSALYLCASSLAAANIQYFGAGTRLSVL.

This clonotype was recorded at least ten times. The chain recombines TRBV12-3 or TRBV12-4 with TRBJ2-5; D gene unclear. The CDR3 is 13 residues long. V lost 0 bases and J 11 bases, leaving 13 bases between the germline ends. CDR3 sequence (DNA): TGTGCCAGCAGTTTAGCGACGGATGATGAGCAGTACTTC. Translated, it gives CASSLATDDEQYF.

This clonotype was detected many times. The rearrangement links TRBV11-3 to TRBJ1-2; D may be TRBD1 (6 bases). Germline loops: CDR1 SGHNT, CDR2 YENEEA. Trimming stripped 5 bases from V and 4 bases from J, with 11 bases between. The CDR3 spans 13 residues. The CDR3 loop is CASSVGQFYGYTF. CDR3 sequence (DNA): TGTGCCAGCAGCGTCGGACAGTTCTATGGCTACACCTTC.

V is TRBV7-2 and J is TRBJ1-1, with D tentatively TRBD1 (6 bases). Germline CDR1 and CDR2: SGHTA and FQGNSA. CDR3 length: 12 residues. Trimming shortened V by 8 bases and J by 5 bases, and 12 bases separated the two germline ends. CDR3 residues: CASGGGKTEAFF. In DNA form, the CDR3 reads TGTGCCAGCGGGGGCGGAAAGACTGAAGCTTTCTTT.

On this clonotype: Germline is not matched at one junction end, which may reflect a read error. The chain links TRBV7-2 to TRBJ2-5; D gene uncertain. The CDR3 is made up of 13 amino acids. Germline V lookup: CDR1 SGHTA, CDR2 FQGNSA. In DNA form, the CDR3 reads TGTGCCAACAGCTTACCTATCGCTAGGACCCAGTCCTTC. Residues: CANSLPIARTQSF. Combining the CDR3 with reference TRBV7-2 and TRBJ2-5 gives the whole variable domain GAGVSQSPSNKVTEKGKDVELRCDPISGHTALYWYRQSLGQGLEFLIYFQGNSAPDKSGLPSDRFSAERTGGSVSTLTIQRTQQEDSAVYLCANSLPIARTQSFGPGTRLLVL.

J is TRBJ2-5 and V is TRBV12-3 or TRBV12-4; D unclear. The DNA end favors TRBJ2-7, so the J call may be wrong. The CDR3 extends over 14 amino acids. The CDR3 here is CASSLAGPSYEQYF. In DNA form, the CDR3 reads TGTGCCAGCAGTTTAGCGGGTCCATCCTACGAGCAGTACTTC.

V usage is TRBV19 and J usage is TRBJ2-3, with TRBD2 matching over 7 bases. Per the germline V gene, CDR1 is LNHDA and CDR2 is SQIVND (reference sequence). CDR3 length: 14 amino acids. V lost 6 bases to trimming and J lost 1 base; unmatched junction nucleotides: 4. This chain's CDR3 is CASRNRGGTDTQYF. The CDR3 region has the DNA TGTGCCAGTAGGAATCGGGGGGGCACAGATACGCAGTATTTT.

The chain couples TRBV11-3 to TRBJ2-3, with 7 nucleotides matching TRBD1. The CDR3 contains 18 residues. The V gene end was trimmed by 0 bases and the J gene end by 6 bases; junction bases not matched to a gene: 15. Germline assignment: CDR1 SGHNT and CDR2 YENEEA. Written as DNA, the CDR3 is TGTGCCAGCAGCTTAGAAGGCGAGACAGGGACACCCGGGGATACGCAGTATTTT. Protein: CASSLEGETGTPGDTQYF.